The 8 T cell receptor beta chains below all came from one sample that was sequenced in a study of CD8 T cells in Susac syndrome. An input of about 0.45 to 1 ug of RNA was subjected to reverse transcription using random hexamers. TCRdb ran MiXCR on the immunoSEQ multiplex PCR reads and lists one entry per CDR3 protein. There are over 150,000 distinct CDR3 sequences in the sample; roughly 94% occur only once, and more than 0.08% lies in the top ten. The material sequenced was CD4+ T cells from PBMCs. The receptors originated from a human donor with Susac syndrome.

The V and J genes are TRBV6-5 and TRBJ1-2, with D perhaps TRBD1 (6 bases). The CDR3 has 14 amino acids. The germline V gene has CDR1 MNHEY and CDR2 SVGAGI. Between the trimmed V and J ends, which lost 2 bases and 4 bases, there was a span of 11 bases. Here the CDR3 DNA reads TGTGCCAGCAGTTACGGAGACAGGTTCTATGGCTACACCTTC. It translates to CASSYGDRFYGYTF.

This chain joins TRBV4-2 and TRBJ1-2, with D unclear. CDR3 length equals 15 residues. V lost 0 bases and J lost 8, with 16 bases in between. Per germline, CDR1 LGHNA and CDR2 YNFKEQ. The CDR3 spells CASSQEGPLGGGYTF. CDR3 bases: TGTGCCAGCAGCCAAGAAGGTCCCCTCGGAGGGGGCTACACCTTC.

CDR3 protein: CASSGGSGYRDIQYF. DNA of the CDR3: TGCGCCAGCAGTGGAGGGTCAGGGTATCGAGACATTCAGTACTTC. J is TRBJ2-4 and V is TRBV4-1; D is possibly TRBD2 (6 bases). Per the germline V gene, CDR1 is MGHRA and CDR2 is YSYEKL. The CDR3 runs to 15 residues. V was cut by 6 bases and J by 8 bases, with 20 bases left in between.

This rearrangement joins TRBV4-3 to TRBJ1-3, with unresolved D. This CDR3 has 17 residues. The V gene lost 0 bases and the J gene lost 0 bases, with 12 bases spanning the gap. Germline V gene data show CDR1 as LGHNA and CDR2 as YSLEER. The CDR3 DNA follows: TGCGCCAGCAGCCAAGACTCCACCCCGAGCTCTGGAAACACCATATATTTT. Its protein is CASSQDSTPSSGNTIYF.

The J gene is TRBJ1-3, the V gene TRBV4-1; D may be TRBD1 (6 bases). Germline V gives CDR1 MGHRA, CDR2 YSYEKL. The CDR3 totals 16 residues. V was shortened by 0 bases and J by 2 bases, with 11 bases between the two germline ends. The CDR3 nucleotides are TGCGCCAGCAGCCAAGAGGGGACACGGACTGGAAACACCATATATTTT. Translating it yields CASSQEGTRTGNTIYF.

CDR3 amino acids: CASSPGQETGELFF. In DNA, the CDR3 is TGTGCCAGTAGCCCCGGACAGGAAACCGGGGAGCTGTTTTTT. This chain links TRBV19 with TRBJ2-2; 7 bases are a match to TRBD1. CDR3 length: 14 amino acids. V dropped 6 bases and J dropped 5; count of bases not matched to a gene: 6. Germline-derived CDR1 and CDR2 are LNHDA and SQIVND (reference sequence).

This clonotype came up once. The chain carries TRBV28 and TRBJ2-1; 7 positions match TRBD2. CDR1 is MDHEN and CDR2 is SYDVKM in the germline V gene. The CDR3 consists of 12 residues. The CDR3 loop reads CASTGGVNEQFF. The CDR3 DNA sequence: TGTGCTTCAACGGGAGGTGTCAATGAGCAGTTCTTC.

The V and J genes are TRBV2 and TRBJ2-5; possibly TRBD1 or TRBD2 for D (5 bases each). The CDR3 extends over 13 amino acids. The germline CDR1 and CDR2 sequences are SNHLY and FYNNEI. Trimming removed 8 bases from V and 7 bases from J, with 17 bases in between. CDR3 nucleotides: TGTGCCAGCTCCGGGACCTCCATTGCGACCCAGTACTTC. This translates into CASSGTSIATQYF.